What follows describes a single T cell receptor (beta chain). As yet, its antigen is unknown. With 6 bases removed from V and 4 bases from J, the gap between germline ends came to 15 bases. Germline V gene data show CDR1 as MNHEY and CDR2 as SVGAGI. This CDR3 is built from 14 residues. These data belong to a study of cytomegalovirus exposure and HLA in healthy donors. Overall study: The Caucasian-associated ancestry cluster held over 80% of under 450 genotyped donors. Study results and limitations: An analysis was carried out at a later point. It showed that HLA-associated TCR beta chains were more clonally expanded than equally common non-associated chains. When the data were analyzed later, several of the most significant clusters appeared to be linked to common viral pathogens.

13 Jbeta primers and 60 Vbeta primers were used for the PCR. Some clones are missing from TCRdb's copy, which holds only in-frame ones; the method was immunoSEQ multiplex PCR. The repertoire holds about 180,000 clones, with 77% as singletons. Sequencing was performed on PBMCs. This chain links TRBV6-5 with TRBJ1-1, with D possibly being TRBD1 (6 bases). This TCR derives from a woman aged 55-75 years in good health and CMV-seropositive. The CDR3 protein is CASSPSRGTTEAFF. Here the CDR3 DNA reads TGTGCCAGCAGCCCTTCGAGGGGGACCACTGAAGCTTTCTTT.